The count of the clone carrying this T cell receptor (beta chain) is one. The antigen is unknown. The data stem from a study of cytomegalovirus exposure and HLA in healthy donors. Nominally healthy donors provided the samples, though records likely missed some immune exposures. Study-wide results and caveats: Per a later analysis, 15,000 to 20,000 TCR beta sequences showed association with HLA alleles at 0.05 false discovery rate. Within a later analysis, the majority of CMV-associated TCR beta chains appeared HLA-restricted. In a later analysis, V- and J-gene trimming of beta chains associated with a DCLRE1C missense variant, replicated independently.

The CDR3 sequence is 16 residues long. V was pared by 0 bases and J by 7 bases, with 9 bases of the junction left unmatched. Germline CDR1 MNHEY, CDR2 SVGAGI. Primers: 60 Vbeta forward and 13 Jbeta reverse. Profiled with immunoSEQ multiplex PCR; TCRdb holds only in-frame clones, not every one. The sample contains about 95,000 clones, about two thirds of which appear only once. This chain uses TRBV6-5 with TRBJ2-7, with 10 bases matching TRBD1. The source is a man aged 60-69 years in good health and CMV-seronegative. The sample consisted of PBMCs. CDR3 coding DNA: TGTGCCAGCAGTTACTCTTCGGGGACAGGGGTGTTAGAGCAGTACTTC. Encoded protein: CASSYSSGTGVLEQYF.